The 20 T cell receptor beta chains in this list originate from one sample, sequenced in a study of a mutant IDH1 vaccine in newly diagnosed glioma. Measured with immunoSEQ multiplex PCR; TCRdb has only the in-frame clones, and not every one. Among approximately 21,000 clones listed, roughly 80% were seen once. No cognate antigen is known for these TCRs. Indicated time point: week 47, end of study. Topical imiquimod accompanied each vaccine dose, which consisted of 300 ug of mutant IDH1 20-mer peptide. The sample was PBMCs, taken from a glioma patient whose treatment included an IDH1 peptide vaccine. These receptors were collected from a man in his forties with glioma.

The chain joins TRBV14 to TRBJ2-5, with 8 bases fitting TRBD1. The CDR3 contains 14 residues. The J segment lost 4 bases and the V segment lost 3 bases, leaving 4 bases of the junction unmatched. Germline CDR1 reads SGHDN; CDR2 reads FVKESK. Written as DNA, the CDR3 is TGTGCCAGCAGCCACTGGACAGGGTCAGAGACCCAGTACTTC. As protein: CASSHWTGSETQYF. The full variable domain, rest sourced from reference TRBV14 and TRBJ2-5, is EAGVTQFPSHSVIEKGQTVTLRCDPISGHDNLYWYRRVMGKEIKFLLHFVKESKQDESGMPNNRFLAERTGGTYSTLKVQPAELEDSGVYFCASSHWTGSETQYFGPGTRLLVL.

The chain recombines TRBV5-1 with TRBJ2-1, with 14 positions matching TRBD2. V lost 0 bases and J lost 7; bases outside the gene matches: 6. Germline values: CDR1 SGHRS, CDR2 YFSETQ. This CDR3 contains 17 residues. The DNA for the CDR3 is TGCGCCAGCAGCTTGGCTGGGACTAGCGGGAGTAAGAATGAGCAGTTCTTC. Encoded protein: CASSLAGTSGSKNEQFF.

The genes are TRBV5-1 and TRBJ2-2; no definite D call. CDR3 length: 12 amino acids. CDR1 and CDR2 from the germline V gene are SGHRS and YFSETQ. Trimming stripped 2 bases from V and 10 bases from J, with 9 bases between. CDR3 sequence reads: CASSFTFEELFF. The DNA of the CDR3 is TGCGCCAGCAGCTTCACATTTGAGGAGCTGTTTTTT.

The chain combines TRBV6-5 with TRBJ1-1; maybe TRBD1 (6 bases). V was clipped by 6 bases and J by 1 base, with 12 bases between them. Germline assignment: CDR1 MNHEY and CDR2 SVGAGI. CDR3 length equals 14 residues. The CDR3 DNA sequence: TGTGCCAGCAGCCCGGGGGCGGCGAACACTGAAGCTTTCTTT. Its protein is CASSPGAANTEAFF.

This clone was counted once. This chain uses TRBV10-2 with TRBJ1-2; no firm D call. The V end was cut by 0 bases, the J end by 5 bases, with 10 bases between. This CDR3 is built from 14 residues. Germline V gives CDR1 WSHSY, CDR2 SAAADI. The CDR3 nucleotides read TGCGCCAGCAGTGAGTCGACATTAACATATGGCTACACCTTC. This translates into CASSESTLTYGYTF.

The chain carries TRBV5-1 and TRBJ2-1; D ambiguous. V gave up 4 bases and J gave up 2 bases, with 13 bases separating them. The germline V gene encodes CDR1 SGHRS and CDR2 YFSETQ. The CDR3 runs 15 residues. The CDR3 nucleotides are TGCGCCAGCAGCATTTCGTCAGGCCCCTACAATGAGCAGTTCTTC. Its translation is CASSISSGPYNEQFF.

The chain has TRBV6-4 and TRBJ1-3; the D gene is possibly TRBD1 (6 bases). In germline, CDR1 is MRHNA, CDR2 SNTAGT. This CDR3 has 18 residues. V gave up 3 bases and J gave up 0 bases, with 18 bases separating them. The DNA for the CDR3 is TGTGCCAGCAGTGATTTACAGGGTGCCCTTGACTCTGGAAACACCATATATTTT. Its translation is CASSDLQGALDSGNTIYF.

V is TRBV6-5 and J is TRBJ2-7; D perhaps matches TRBD2 (6 bases). V dropped 6 bases and J dropped 3 bases, with 18 bases sitting between them. The CDR3 length is 15 residues. Per germline, CDR1 MNHEY and CDR2 SVGAGI. CDR3 amino acids: CASSLAGKGGYEQYF. CDR3 bases: TGTGCCAGCAGCCTAGCCGGAAAGGGAGGCTACGAGCAGTACTTC.

V is TRBV5-1 and J is TRBJ2-3, with TRBD2 matching over 9 bases. Trimming removed 4 bases from V and 3 bases from J; junction bases left unmatched: 9. The germline gives CDR1 SGHRS, CDR2 YFSETQ. The CDR3 covers 16 residues. The CDR3 region has the DNA TGCGCCAGCAGCCCCGGGACTAGCTACGGGACAGATACGCAGTATTTT. Its translation is CASSPGTSYGTDTQYF.

The chain recombines TRBV7-2 with TRBJ2-7, with TRBD1 matching 10 bases. The germline gives CDR1 SGHTA, CDR2 FQGNSA. The CDR3 has 16 amino acids. V trimming: 4 bases; J trimming: 5 bases; junction bases outside the gene matches: 11. In DNA, the CDR3 is TGTGCCAGCAGCTCACACCCGGGACAGGGGTTTGACGAGCAGTACTTC. As protein: CASSSHPGQGFDEQYF.

This clone was seen once. The CDR3 DNA reads as TGCGCCAGCAGCCAAGAGGGGATAGCGGGAGGGAAACGAGAGACCCAGTACTTC. Its translation: CASSQEGIAGGKRETQYF. The chain carries TRBV4-1 and TRBJ2-5; 11 positions match TRBD2. Germline V CDR1 and CDR2: MGHRA, YSYEKL. This CDR3 spans 18 amino acids. V shed 0 bases and J 4 bases; nucleotides not matched to a gene: 10.

The sample holds one count of this clone. The chain uses TRBV5-6 and TRBJ1-2, with D perhaps matching TRBD1 (6 bases). Looked up from germline, CDR1 is SGHDT and CDR2 is YYEEEE. The CDR3 runs to 17 residues. The V end lost 0 bases, the J end lost 4 bases, and 19 bases lay between the germline ends. The CDR3 bases are TGTGCCAGCAGCTTGGGGCGGGGGGCTCTCTATGTCTATGGCTACACCTTC. Protein product: CASSLGRGALYVYGYTF.

J is TRBJ2-5 and V is TRBV18; the match to TRBD2 covers 10 bases. Trimming at V came to 6 bases and at J to 5 bases, leaving 9 bases not matched to a gene. Germline-derived CDR1 and CDR2 are KGHSH and LQKENI. This CDR3 comprises 15 residues. The CDR3, as DNA: TGTGCCAGCTCCCCAGCGGGAGGGGTCGGGGAGACCCAGTACTTC. This translates into CASSPAGGVGETQYF.

This rearrangement joins TRBV19 to TRBJ1-3; the D is unclear. The CDR3 is made up of 14 amino acids. Trimming shortened V by 9 bases and J by 0 bases, and 12 bases separated the two germline ends. Germline CDR1 is LNHDA and CDR2 is SQIVND (reference sequence). CDR3 amino acids: CASYDDSSGNTIYF. CDR3 nucleotide sequence: TGTGCCAGCTACGATGATAGCTCTGGAAACACCATATATTTT.

The genes are TRBV6-1 and TRBJ2-7; TRBD2 matches 7 bases. This CDR3 is built from 14 residues. Germline CDR1 and CDR2: MNHNS and SASEGT. Trimming cost V 4 bases and J 2 bases; bases outside gene matches: 5. Here the CDR3 reads CASSGYAGAYEQYF. As DNA, the CDR3 is TGTGCCAGCAGTGGTTACGCGGGAGCCTACGAGCAGTACTTC.

This clone was found once. The chain links TRBV4-1 to TRBJ2-7; 7 bases line up with TRBD1. This CDR3 spans 14 amino acids. CDR1 is MGHRA, CDR2 YSYEKL, per germline. V shed 1 base, J shed 2 bases, and the junction held 2 bases outside the gene matches. As DNA, the CDR3 is TGCGCCAGCAGCCAAGGAGGGGGCACCTACGAGCAGTACTTC. Protein: CASSQGGGTYEQYF.

This sequence joins TRBV6-5 and TRBJ2-7; D ambiguous. The V end was cut by 2 bases, the J end by 1 base, with 6 bases between. The germline V gene encodes CDR1 MNHEY and CDR2 SVGAGI. This CDR3 region has 13 residues. The CDR3 loop is CASSYSGSYEQYF. The CDR3 nucleotides are TGTGCCAGCAGTTACAGTGGATCCTACGAGCAGTACTTC.

V and J are TRBV28 and TRBJ2-7; D call uncertain. Trimming stripped 4 bases from V and 2 bases from J, with 15 bases between. The CDR3 is made up of 15 amino acids. CDR1 MDHEN and CDR2 SYDVKM come from the germline V gene. The CDR3 region is CASSSPHAPPYEQYF. DNA for the CDR3: TGTGCCAGCAGTTCCCCCCACGCCCCTCCCTACGAGCAGTACTTC.

The CDR3 spells CASSLGQDQETQYF. CDR3 nucleotides: TGTGCCAGCAGCTTAGGGCAGGACCAAGAGACCCAGTACTTC. The chain employs TRBV7-6 and TRBJ2-5; D remains unclear. Between the trimmed V and J ends, which lost 1 base and 0 bases, there was a span of 6 bases. The CDR3 loop spans 14 amino acids. Germline V CDR1 and CDR2: SGHVS, FNYEAQ.

The gene calls are TRBV5-4 and TRBJ2-7; D is perhaps TRBD2 (6 bases). Trimming pared 3 bases from V and 0 bases from J, leaving 13 bases between. The CDR3 length is 15 residues. Germline V gene data show CDR1 as SGHNT and CDR2 as YYREEE (reference sequence). The CDR3 reads CASSSRESSSYEQYF. The CDR3 nucleotides are TGTGCCAGCAGCTCCCGGGAGAGCAGCTCCTACGAGCAGTACTTC.